This paragraph covers one T cell receptor (beta chain) sequence. Primers: 60 Vbeta forward and 13 Jbeta reverse. TCRdb's table, derived via immunoSEQ multiplex PCR, lists solely in-frame clones and lacks some. This sample has more than 200,000 clones, with about 80% found just once. This record comes from a study of cytomegalovirus exposure and HLA in healthy donors. V gave up 1 base and J gave up 0 bases, with 16 bases separating them. CDR3 length equals 16 residues. CDR1 SQVTM and CDR2 ANQGSEA come from the germline V gene. The TCR originated in a man in his forties in good health and CMV-seropositive. This chain joins TRBV29-1 and TRBJ2-7; no clear D. Source material: PBMCs. The CDR3 bases are TGCAGCGTTGAAGTCCTTGACACCGGAATCTCCTACGAGCAGTACTTC. It is translated as CSVEVLDTGISYEQYF.